The T cell receptor (beta chain) under discussion was sequenced for a study of blood T cells in healthy people across ages. Overall study results and limits: Because donor CMV status was unknown, expanded clonotype changes were possibly confounded. Calculation of diversity from one million T cells yielded estimates considered to be underestimates.

Points on this clonotype: The antigen is undetermined.

The draw of peripheral blood yielded ten milliliters from each donor. Trimming removed 1 base from V and 0 bases from J; junction bases left unmatched: 3. In germline, CDR1 is MNHEY, CDR2 SVGEGT. The length of the CDR3 is 16 residues. A second PCR, run for roughly 7 to 11 cycles, used a sample-barcoded 5' primer plus a J-beta primer mix. Tags on each cDNA molecule came from a template-switch adaptor with 12 random nucleotides. A single record per CDR3 protein comes from TCRdb applying MiXCR to the 5' RACE reads. Here the sample spans 1.8 million or so distinct CDR3 sequences, about 39% being singletons.

Sequenced: blood. The V and J genes are TRBV6-2 or TRBV6-3 and TRBJ2-3, with TRBD2 matching over 8 bases. The clonotype was recovered from a human donor in good health. This CDR3 reads CASSYWRGASTDTQYF. The CDR3 DNA is TGTGCCAGCAGTTACTGGCGGGGGGCTAGCACAGATACGCAGTATTTT.